The 12 T cell receptor beta chains reported below all come from one sample, sequenced in a study of tumor-infiltrating lymphocytes in primary liver carcinoma. Starting material of 500 to 600 ng total RNA yielded TCR beta cDNA via a constant-region primer. A slightly modified ARM-PCR protocol with three nested multiplex PCR rounds produced these TCR beta libraries. The first two PCR rounds, approximately 11 cycles each, used TRBV1-TRBV30 forward primers and a C-beta reverse primer. MiXCR, run by TCRdb on the multiplex PCR reads, gives a single entry per CDR3 protein. The table records about 180,000 distinct CDR3 sequences, 60% of them present only once. RNA was extracted from whole blood without cell sorting, alongside germline DNA. The sequenced sample was peripheral blood. Source of these receptors: a man between 40 and 49 years old with primary liver carcinoma and hepatitis B virus infection.

This clonotype was seen many times. This chain connects TRBV6-5 to TRBJ1-1; D perhaps matches TRBD1 (5 bases). There are 16 residues in the CDR3. V was pared by 3 bases and J by 1 base, with 15 bases between. Germline V gene sequence: CDR1 MNHEY, CDR2 SVGAGI. The CDR3 spells CASSYIQGRRNTEAFF. The DNA for the CDR3 is TGTGCCAGCAGTTATATTCAGGGACGGAGGAACACTGAAGCTTTCTTT.

Remarks on this clonotype: A much larger clone differs from this one at a single base, so this may be a read error. The chain links TRBV11-2 to TRBJ1-1; D ambiguous. CDR1 SGHAT and CDR2 FQNNGV come from the germline V gene. Trimming took off 1 base at V and 4 bases at J, with 25 bases between the two ends. The CDR3 has 19 amino acids. CDR3 sequence: CASSLVSPLQRMGATEAFF. CDR3 DNA sequence: TGTGCCAGCAGCTTAGTCAGCCCCTTACAAAGGATGGGAGCCACTGAAGCTTTCTTT.

This rearrangement joins TRBV7-8 to TRBJ2-5, with D possibly being TRBD2 (5 bases). CDR3 size: 15 residues. CDR1 and CDR2 (germline): SGHVS, FQNEAQ. The CDR3 is CVSSLVSGERDTQYF. The CDR3 DNA reads as TGTGTCAGTAGCTTAGTCTCCGGGGAAAGAGATACCCAGTACTTC.

V gene TRBV29-1 combines with J gene TRBJ2-1; 10 positions match TRBD2. CDR1 is SQVTM and CDR2 is ANQGSEA in the germline V gene. V lost 6 bases and J lost 6; bases outside the gene matches: 26. The CDR3 sequence is 20 residues long. CDR3 region: CSVEKGLDGLAVIKGNEQFF. CDR3 nucleotides: TGCAGCGTCGAGAAAGGATTGGATGGACTAGCGGTAATAAAGGGCAATGAGCAGTTCTTC.

The CDR3 region has the DNA TGTGCCAGCTGCGCGGGCCTCTCCTACGAGCAGTACTTC. Residues: CASCAGLSYEQYF. J is TRBJ2-7 and V is TRBV6-1, with D perhaps TRBD2 (5 bases). CDR3 size: 13 residues. Germline V gives CDR1 MNHNS, CDR2 SASEGT. The V gene lost 8 bases and the J gene lost 0 bases, with 11 bases spanning the gap.

This clonotype was picked up many times. The rearrangement joins TRBV11-1 to TRBJ2-2; 7 positions match TRBD2. The J segment lost 3 bases and the V segment lost 8 bases, leaving 6 bases of the junction unmatched. The germline V gene has CDR1 SGHAT and CDR2 FQDESV (reference sequence). The length of the CDR3 is 14 residues. CDR3: CASGSGTYTGELFF. The CDR3 DNA is TGTGCCAGCGGGAGCGGGACTTACACCGGGGAGCTGTTTTTT. The whole variable domain, remainder taken from reference TRBV11-1 and TRBJ2-2, is EAEVAQSPRYKITEKSQAVAFWCDPISGHATLYWYRQILGQGPELLVQFQDESVVDDSQLPKDRFSAERLKGVDSTLKIQPAELGDSAMYLCASGSGTYTGELFFGEGSRLTVL.

J is TRBJ1-1 and V is TRBV12-3 or TRBV12-4; no definite D call. Trimming stripped 7 bases from V and 2 bases from J, with 20 bases between. The length of the CDR3 is 16 residues. CDR3 protein: CASTPAADGFNTEAFF. CDR3 DNA sequence: TGTGCCAGCACCCCTGCGGCTGACGGATTCAACACTGAAGCTTTCTTT.

The chain links TRBV5-6 to TRBJ2-4, with D hard to call. Deletions cut 0 bases from V and 9 bases from J, with 10 bases between. The CDR3 has 13 amino acids. CDR1 is SGHDT and CDR2 is YYEEEE in the germline V gene. As DNA, the CDR3 is TGTGCCAGCAGCTTGGATCGGGTTGGCATTCAGTACTTC. Translated: CASSLDRVGIQYF.

In regard to this clonotype: As the CDR3 is not closed by the conserved phenylalanine or tryptophan, this likely results from a read error. The chain couples TRBV5-5 to TRBJ2-7; D not resolved. The V gene lost 4 bases and the J gene lost 2 bases, with 13 bases spanning the gap. The CDR3 is made up of 14 amino acids. The germline gives CDR1 SGHKS, CDR2 YYEKEE (reference sequence). CDR3 in amino acids: CASSLVRQAYEQYL. DNA of the CDR3: TGTGCCAGCAGCCTGGTGCGGCAAGCCTACGAGCAGTACTTA.

Remarks on this clonotype: At one end the junction does not follow the germline gene, possibly because of a read error. The rearrangement links TRBV11-2 to TRBJ2-1; D is unresolved. Germline V CDR1 and CDR2: SGHAT, FQNNGV. The CDR3 totals 11 residues. CDR3 nucleotide sequence: TGTGCCAGCGGCTTAGAAGTAGAGCAGTTCTTC. It yields the protein CASGLEVEQFF.

This clonotype has just one count. An end of the junction differs from the germline gene, which may be a read error. The J gene is TRBJ1-2, the V gene TRBV11-2, with 12 bases that match TRBD1. This CDR3 is 15 amino acids long. CDR1 and CDR2 (germline): SGHAT, FQNNGV. CDR3 residues: CASSLGQGALYGYTF. DNA for the CDR3: TGTGCCAGTAGCTTGGGACAGGGGGCCCTCTATGGCTACACCTTC.

This clonotype turned up a few times. V and J are TRBV5-4 and TRBJ2-5; perhaps TRBD1 as D (5 bases). Per germline, CDR1 SGHNT and CDR2 YYREEE (reference sequence). Trimming shortened V by 0 bases and J by 5 bases, and 11 bases separated the two germline ends. The CDR3 is 14 residues long. This chain's CDR3 is CASSLDPGMETQYF. CDR3 DNA sequence: TGTGCCAGCAGCTTGGATCCAGGGATGGAGACCCAGTACTTC.